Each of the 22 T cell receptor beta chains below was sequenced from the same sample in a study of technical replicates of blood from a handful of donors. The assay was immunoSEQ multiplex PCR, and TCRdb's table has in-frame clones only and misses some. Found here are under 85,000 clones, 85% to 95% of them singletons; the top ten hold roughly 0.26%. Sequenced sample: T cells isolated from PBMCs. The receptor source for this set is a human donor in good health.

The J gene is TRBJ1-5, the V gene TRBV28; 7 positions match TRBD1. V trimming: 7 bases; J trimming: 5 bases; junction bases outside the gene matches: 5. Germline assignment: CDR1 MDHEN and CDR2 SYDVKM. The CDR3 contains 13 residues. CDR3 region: CASTSTGHQPQHF. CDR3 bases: TGTGCCAGCACCTCGACAGGGCATCAGCCCCAGCATTTT.

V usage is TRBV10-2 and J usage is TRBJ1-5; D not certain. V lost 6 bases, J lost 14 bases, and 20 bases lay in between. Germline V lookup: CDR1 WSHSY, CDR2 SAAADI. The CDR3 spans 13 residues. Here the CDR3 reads CASSERAWEVEHF. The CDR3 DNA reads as TGCGCCAGCAGCGAGCGAGCGTGGGAGGTTGAGCATTTT.

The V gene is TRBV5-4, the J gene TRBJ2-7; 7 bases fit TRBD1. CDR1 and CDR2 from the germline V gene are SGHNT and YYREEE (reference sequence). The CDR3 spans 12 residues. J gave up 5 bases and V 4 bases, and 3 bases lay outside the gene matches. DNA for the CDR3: TGTGCCAGCAGCACGGGACAGAACGAGCAGTACTTC. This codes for CASSTGQNEQYF.

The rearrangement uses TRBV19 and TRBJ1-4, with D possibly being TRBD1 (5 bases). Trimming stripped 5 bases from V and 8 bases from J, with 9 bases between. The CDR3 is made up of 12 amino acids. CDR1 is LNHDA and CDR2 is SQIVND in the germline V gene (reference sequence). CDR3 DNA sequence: TGTGCCAGTAGTCCGTGGGGCGAAAAACTGTTTTTT. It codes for CASSPWGEKLFF.

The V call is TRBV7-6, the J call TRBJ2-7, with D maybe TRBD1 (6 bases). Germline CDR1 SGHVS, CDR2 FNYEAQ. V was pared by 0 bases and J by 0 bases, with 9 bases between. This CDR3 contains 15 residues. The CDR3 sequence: CASSLAEGDSYEQYF. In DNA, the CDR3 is TGTGCCAGCAGCTTAGCAGAGGGGGACTCCTACGAGCAGTACTTC.

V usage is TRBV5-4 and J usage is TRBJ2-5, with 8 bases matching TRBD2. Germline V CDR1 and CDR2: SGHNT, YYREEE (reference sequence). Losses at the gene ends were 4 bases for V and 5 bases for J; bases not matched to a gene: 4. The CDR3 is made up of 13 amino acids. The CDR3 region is CASSMGLVETQYF. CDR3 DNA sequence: TGTGCCAGCAGCATGGGACTAGTTGAGACCCAGTACTTC.

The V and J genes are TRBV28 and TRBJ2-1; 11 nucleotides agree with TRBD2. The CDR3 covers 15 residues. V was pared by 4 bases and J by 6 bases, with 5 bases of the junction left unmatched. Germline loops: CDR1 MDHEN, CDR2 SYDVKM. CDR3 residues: CASSSIAGGSNEQFF. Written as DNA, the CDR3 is TGTGCCAGCAGTTCGATAGCGGGAGGGAGCAATGAGCAGTTCTTC.

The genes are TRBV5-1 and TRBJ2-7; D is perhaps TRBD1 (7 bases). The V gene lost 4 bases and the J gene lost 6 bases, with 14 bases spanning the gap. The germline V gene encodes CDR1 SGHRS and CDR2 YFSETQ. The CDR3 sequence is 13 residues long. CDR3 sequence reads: CASSPRGVSEQYF. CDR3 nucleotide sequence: TGCGCCAGCAGCCCCAGGGGGGTATCCGAGCAGTACTTC.

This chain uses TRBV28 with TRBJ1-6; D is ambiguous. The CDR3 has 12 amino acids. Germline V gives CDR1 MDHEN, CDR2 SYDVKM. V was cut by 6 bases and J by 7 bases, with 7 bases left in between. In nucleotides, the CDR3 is TGTGCCAGCAGACCGGGGAATTCACCCCTCCACTTT. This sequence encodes CASRPGNSPLHF. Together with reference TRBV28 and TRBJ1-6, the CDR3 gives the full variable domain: DVKVTQSSRYLVKRTGEKVFLECVQDMDHENMFWYRQDPGLGLRLIYFSYDVKMKEKGDIPEGYSVSREKKERFSLILESASTNQTSMYLCASRPGNSPLHFGNGTRLTVT.

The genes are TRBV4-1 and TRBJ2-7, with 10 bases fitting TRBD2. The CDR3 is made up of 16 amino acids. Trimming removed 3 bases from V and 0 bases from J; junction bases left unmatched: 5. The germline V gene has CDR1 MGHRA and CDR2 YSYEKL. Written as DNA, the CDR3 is TGCGCCAGCAGCCACCTACTAGCGGGATCCTCCTACGAGCAGTACTTC. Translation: CASSHLLAGSSYEQYF.

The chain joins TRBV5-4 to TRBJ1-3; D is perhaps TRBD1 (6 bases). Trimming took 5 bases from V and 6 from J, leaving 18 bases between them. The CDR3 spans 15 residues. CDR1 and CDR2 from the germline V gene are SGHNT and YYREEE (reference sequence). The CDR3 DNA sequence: TGTGCCAGCAGACCGTCAGGGGAGGGAGTAAACACCATATATTTT. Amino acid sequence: CASRPSGEGVNTIYF.

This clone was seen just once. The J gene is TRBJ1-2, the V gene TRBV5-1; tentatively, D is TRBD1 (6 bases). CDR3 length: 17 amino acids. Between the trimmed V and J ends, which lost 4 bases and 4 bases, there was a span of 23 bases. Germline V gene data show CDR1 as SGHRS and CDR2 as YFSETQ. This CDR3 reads CASSHQLIHRESYGYTF. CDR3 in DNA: TGCGCCAGCAGCCACCAGCTTATACACAGGGAATCCTATGGCTACACCTTC.

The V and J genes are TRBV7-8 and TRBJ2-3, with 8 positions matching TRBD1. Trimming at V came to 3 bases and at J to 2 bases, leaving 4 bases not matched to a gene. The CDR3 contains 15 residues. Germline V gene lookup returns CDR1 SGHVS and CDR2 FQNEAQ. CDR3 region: CASSFQGAITDTQYF. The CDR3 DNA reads TGTGCCAGCAGCTTCCAGGGGGCCATCACAGATACGCAGTATTTT.

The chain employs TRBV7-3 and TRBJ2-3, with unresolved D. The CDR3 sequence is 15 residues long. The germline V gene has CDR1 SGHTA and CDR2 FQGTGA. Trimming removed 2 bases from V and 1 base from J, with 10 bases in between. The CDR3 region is CASSLFPLRTDTQYF. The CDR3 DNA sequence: TGTGCCAGCAGCTTATTTCCCCTCCGCACAGATACGCAGTATTTT.

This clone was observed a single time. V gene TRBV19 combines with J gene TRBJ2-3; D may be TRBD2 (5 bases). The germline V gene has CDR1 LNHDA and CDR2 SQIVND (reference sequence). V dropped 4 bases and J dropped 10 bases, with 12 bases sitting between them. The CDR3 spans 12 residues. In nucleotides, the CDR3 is TGTGCCAGTAGTACGGGGAGAGAGGCGCAGTATTTT. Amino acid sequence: CASSTGREAQYF.

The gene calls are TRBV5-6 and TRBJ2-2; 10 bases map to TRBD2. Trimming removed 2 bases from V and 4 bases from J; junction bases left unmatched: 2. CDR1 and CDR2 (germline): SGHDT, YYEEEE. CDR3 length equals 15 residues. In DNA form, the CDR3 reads TGTGCCAGCAGCTTAGCGGGGGGGCTCACCGGGGAGCTGTTTTTT. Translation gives CASSLAGGLTGELFF.

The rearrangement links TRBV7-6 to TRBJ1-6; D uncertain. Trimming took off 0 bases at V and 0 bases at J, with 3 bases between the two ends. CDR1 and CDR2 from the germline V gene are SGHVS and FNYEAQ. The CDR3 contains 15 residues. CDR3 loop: CASSLASSYNSPLHF. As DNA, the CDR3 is TGTGCCAGCAGCTTAGCCAGCTCCTATAATTCACCCCTCCACTTT.

The CDR3 is CASTDRAILAGGFDEQFF. As DNA, the CDR3 is TGTGCCAGTACCGATAGGGCCATCCTAGCGGGGGGATTCGATGAGCAGTTCTTC. This chain connects TRBV19 to TRBJ2-1; TRBD2 agrees at 11 bases. CDR3 length: 18 amino acids. Germline CDR1 is LNHDA and CDR2 is SQIVND (reference sequence). V dropped 7 bases and J dropped 8; count of bases not matched to a gene: 19. Variable domain in full (rest from reference TRBV19 and TRBJ2-1): DGGITQSPKYLFRKEGQNVTLSCEQNLNHDAMYWYRQDPGQGLRLIYYSQIVNDFQKGDIAEGYSVSREKKESFPLTVTSAQKNPTAFYLCASTDRAILAGGFDEQFFGPGTRLTVL.

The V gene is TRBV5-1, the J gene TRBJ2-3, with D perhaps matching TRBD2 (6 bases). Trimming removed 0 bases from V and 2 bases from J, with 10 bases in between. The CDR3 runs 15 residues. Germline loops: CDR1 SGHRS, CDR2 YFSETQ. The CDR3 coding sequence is TGCGCCAGCAGCTTGGGGACTATAAACACAGATACGCAGTATTTT. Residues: CASSLGTINTDTQYF.

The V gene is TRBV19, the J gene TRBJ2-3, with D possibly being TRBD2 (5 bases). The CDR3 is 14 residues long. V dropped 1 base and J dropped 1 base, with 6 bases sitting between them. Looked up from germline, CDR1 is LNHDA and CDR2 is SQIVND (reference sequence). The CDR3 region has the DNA TGTGCCAGTAGTATAGTTAGCGGCACAGATACGCAGTATTTT. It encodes CASSIVSGTDTQYF.

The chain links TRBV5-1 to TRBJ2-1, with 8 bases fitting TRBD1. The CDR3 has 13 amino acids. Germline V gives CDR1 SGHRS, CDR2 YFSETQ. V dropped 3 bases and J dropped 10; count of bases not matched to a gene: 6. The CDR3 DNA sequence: TGCGCCAGCAGCTCCGGGGACAGGAACGAGCAGTTCTTC. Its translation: CASSSGDRNEQFF. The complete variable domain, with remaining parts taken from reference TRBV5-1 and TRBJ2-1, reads KAGVTQTPRYLIKTRGQQVTLSCSPISGHRSVSWYQQTPGQGLQFLFEYFSETQRNKGNFPGRFSGRQFSNSRSEMNVSTLELGDSALYLCASSSGDRNEQFFGPGTRLTVL.

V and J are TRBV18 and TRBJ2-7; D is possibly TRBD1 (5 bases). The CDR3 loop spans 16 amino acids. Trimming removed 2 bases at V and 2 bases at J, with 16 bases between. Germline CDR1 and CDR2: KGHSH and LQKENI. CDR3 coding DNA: TGTGCCAGCTCACCAACGCCAGGGCTTGAGACCTACGAGCAGTACTTC. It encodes CASSPTPGLETYEQYF.